There are a few counts of the clone carrying this TCR beta chain. V was trimmed by 0 bases and J by 4 bases, leaving 12 bases between them. Germline V lookup: CDR1 MGHRA, CDR2 YSYEKL. This CDR3 has 15 residues. The data derive from a study of T cells after yellow fever vaccination. TCRdb fed the 5' RACE reads into MiXCR, producing one record per CDR3 protein. Among fewer than 450,000 distinct CDR3 sequences listed, roughly 7.5% were seen once. The clonotype was recovered from a man in his late teens or twenties who received the YFV17D yellow fever vaccine. Sequencing was performed on PBMCs, taken roughly 45 days after the first yellow fever vaccination. The rearrangement uses TRBV4-1 and TRBJ2-5, with D possibly matching TRBD2 (6 bases). CDR3 nucleotides: TGCGCCAGCAGCCAAGAATGGGGAGGTGGAGAGACCCAGTACTTC. It encodes CASSQEWGGGETQYF.